This TCR beta chain was obtained from a study of a mutant IDH1 vaccine in newly diagnosed glioma. Study-level information: Most patients had radiochemotherapy with temozolomide before enrollment; others had one alone. Week 35 held visit V12, while week 47 held visit V13.

Germline V gene lookup returns CDR1 MGHRA and CDR2 YSYEKL. The CDR3 spans 16 residues. The V segment lost 2 bases and the J segment 1 base; nucleotides outside the gene matches: 7. To note about this clone: Its antigen is unidentified.

Sequencing was performed with immunoSEQ multiplex PCR; in TCRdb, only in-frame clones are kept and a portion is missing. The sample lists about 94,000 clones; around 92% were seen once. As to time point: week 47, end of study. One vaccine dose held 300 ug of mutant IDH1 20-mer peptide and came with topical imiquimod. General study results and limits: Alterations occurring in top peripheral T cell clonotypes seemed unrelated to pseudoprogression.

Sequences were derived from PBMCs, sampled from a glioma patient whose treatment included an IDH1 peptide vaccine. This clonotype was obtained from a woman in her fifties or sixties with glioma. The rearrangement joins TRBV4-1 to TRBJ1-2, with 7 bases lining up with TRBD1. CDR3: CASSQPGQKINYGYTF. The CDR3 DNA reads TGCGCCAGCAGCCAACCGGGACAGAAGATTAACTATGGCTACACCTTC.